This TCR beta chain was found in a study of T cells after yellow fever vaccination. There are many counts of this clonotype. What it binds is unknown. It was through 5'RACE template switching that TCR cDNA was made, with a universal primer site and UMIs added. Each CDR3 protein is one row after TCRdb ran MiXCR on the 5' RACE reads. The sample holds about 240,000 distinct CDR3 sequences, 6% to 7.5% seen once. The study's findings and limits: Few clonotypes appeared in both CD4 and CD8 compartments.

This TCR derives from a man aged 25 to 40 who received the YFV17D yellow fever vaccine. The sequenced sample was CD4+ T cells sorted from PBMCs, obtained 15 days after the yellow fever booster vaccination.

CDR3 region: CSVGEGAKYNEQFF. DNA for the CDR3: TGCAGCGTTGGTGAGGGCGCCAAATACAATGAGCAGTTCTTC. The V call is TRBV29-1, the J call TRBJ2-1; possibly TRBD2 for D (5 bases). This CDR3 comprises 14 residues. Germline V gene sequence: CDR1 SQVTM, CDR2 ANQGSEA. V lost 4 bases and J 4 bases, leaving 14 bases between the germline ends.